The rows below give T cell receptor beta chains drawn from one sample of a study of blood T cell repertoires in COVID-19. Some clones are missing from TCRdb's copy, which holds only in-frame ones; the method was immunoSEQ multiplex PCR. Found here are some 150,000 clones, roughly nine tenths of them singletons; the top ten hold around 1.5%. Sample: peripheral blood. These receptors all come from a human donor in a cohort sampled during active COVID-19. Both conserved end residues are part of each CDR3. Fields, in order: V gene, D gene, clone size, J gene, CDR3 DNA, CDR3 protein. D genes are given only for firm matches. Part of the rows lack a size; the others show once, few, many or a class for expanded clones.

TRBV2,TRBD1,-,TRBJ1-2,TGTGCCAGCACCCCTAACAGGGGGCGCGAAGATGGCTACACCTTC,CASTPNRGREDGYTF
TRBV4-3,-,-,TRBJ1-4,TGCGCCAGCAGCCAAGATTTGTCAGTTAATGAAAAACTGTTTTTT,CASSQDLSVNEKLFF
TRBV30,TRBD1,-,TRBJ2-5,TGTGCCTGGAGTCTACAGGGGGAGACCCAGTACTTC,CAWSLQGETQYF
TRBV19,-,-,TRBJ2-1,TGTGCCAGTAGTATAGGGTTGTGGGGCGGTGAGCAGTTCTTC,CASSIGLWGGEQFF
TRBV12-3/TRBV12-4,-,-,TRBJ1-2,TGTGCCAGCACCCCCGCCGAAACTTATGGCTACACCTTC,CASTPAETYGYTF
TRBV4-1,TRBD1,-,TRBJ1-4,TGCGCCAGCAGCCAAGGCGACAGGGCAACTAATGAAAAACTGTTTTTT,CASSQGDRATNEKLFF
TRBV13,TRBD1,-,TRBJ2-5,TGTGCCAGCACCGAGACAGGGCAAGAGACCCAGTACTTC,CASTETGQETQYF
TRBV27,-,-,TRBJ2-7,TGTGCCAGCAGTTTAGGGGGAGCCAGGGGTTCCTACGAGCAGTACTTC,CASSLGGARGSYEQYF
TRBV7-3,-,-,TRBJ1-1,TGTGCCAGCAGCGCCACGGGGGAGGACACTGAAGCTTTCTTT,CASSATGEDTEAFF
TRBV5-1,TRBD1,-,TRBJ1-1,TGCGCCAGCAGAGGCCGGGACAGCATGAACACTGAAGCTTTCTTT,CASRGRDSMNTEAFF
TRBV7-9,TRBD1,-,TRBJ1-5,TGTGCCAGCAGCCGAGGACAGGGTCGACAGCCCCAGCATTTT,CASSRGQGRQPQHF
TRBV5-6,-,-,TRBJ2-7,TGTGCCAGCAGCCTACCTTCTCAGGACAACCCCTACGAGCAGTACTTC,CASSLPSQDNPYEQYF
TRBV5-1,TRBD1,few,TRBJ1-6,TGCGCCAGCAGCTCTGCACCGGGACAGGGGACGAGGTCCTATAATTCACCCCTCCACTTT,CASSSAPGQGTRSYNSPLHF
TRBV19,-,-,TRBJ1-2,TGTGCCAGTAGCCCGTCGAGGGCCCCAAGCTATGGCTACACCTTC,CASSPSRAPSYGYTF
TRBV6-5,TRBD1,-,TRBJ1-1,TGTGCCAGCGGAGACAGGGGGCTGGGGAACACTGAAGCTTTCTTT,CASGDRGLGNTEAFF
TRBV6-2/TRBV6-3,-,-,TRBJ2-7,TGTGCCAGCAGTTACTCAAGGCAGAGGGTACCGCACGAGCAGTACTTC,CASSYSRQRVPHEQYF
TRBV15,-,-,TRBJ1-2,TGTGCCACCAGCAGAGATGGCCGGGTAGCTGGCTACACCTTC,CATSRDGRVAGYTF
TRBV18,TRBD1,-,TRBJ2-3,TGTGCCAGCTCTCAAATAGACAGGGGGCTCACAGATACGCAGTATTTT,CASSQIDRGLTDTQYF